Ten or more counts support the clone carrying this TCR beta chain. Sequencing ends 3 residues short of the CDR3 end; the germline J gene provides the rest. The sample comes from a study of T cell clonality in common variable immunodeficiency. This CDR3 spans 15 amino acids. Per germline, CDR1 LNHDA and CDR2 SQIVND (reference sequence). Patients and controls were mostly of Caucasian heritage. TCRdb's table, derived via immunoSEQ multiplex PCR, lists solely in-frame clones and lacks some. The sample contains some 52,000 clones, none of them singletons. The chain uses TRBV19 and TRBJ1-2; D not certain. The clonotype comes from a person aged 18 to 70 in good health. Specimen: peripheral blood mononuclear cells. The CDR3 DNA, read in part, is TGTGCCAGTAGTAGCCCCTACGTTCAGATGGGCGGC. This translates into CASSSPYVQMGG. The entire CDR3 protein reads CASSSPYVQMGGYTF.